These 18 T cell receptor beta chains were all obtained from the same sample, sequenced in a study of regulatory T cells in long-lasting Graves disease (dated by TCRdb to 2020 to 2022). The method behind the library was multiplex PCR. The sample was run on an Illumina HiSeq 4000. CDR3 regions were amplified by Arm-PCR with iRepertoire HTBI primers to construct TCR beta libraries. TCRdb itself trimmed the public reads at Q25 with fastp, ran MiXCR and retained productive beta chains. Identical CDR3 proteins give one entry, which carries the most common genes and DNA. The sample contains 550,000 or so distinct CDR3 sequences, around 12% of them found a single time. More than 8% of the sample is held by the ten biggest clonotypes. In light of the paper, this sample's time point label describes: newly diagnosed GD, antithyroid drugs for less than 3 months. RNA was extracted from PBMCs in TRIzol for both TCR sequencing and RNA sequencing.

The same data also contributed to another study, on T cells in Graves' hyperthyroidism and ophthalmopathy.

Sequenced here: peripheral blood mononuclear cells (PBMCs), sampled at new diagnosis, from a patient treated with antithyroid drugs. These receptors were collected from a woman in her twenties or thirties with Graves disease. Donor details come from another sample of the same person, matched by shared clones.

The chain carries TRBV7-9 and TRBJ1-2; D uncertain. Trimming pared 2 bases from V and 0 bases from J, leaving 13 bases between. The germline V gene has CDR1 SEHNR and CDR2 FQNEAQ (reference sequence). The CDR3 runs to 16 residues. The CDR3 coding sequence is TGTGCCAGCAGCTTACCAAACAGTCATGCTAACTATGGCTACACCTTC. Translated, it gives CASSLPNSHANYGYTF.

This clonotype was counted only a few times. The chain uses TRBV20-1 and TRBJ1-5, with D possibly being TRBD1 (6 bases). The CDR3 loop spans 15 amino acids. V was cut by 4 bases and J by 5 bases, with 18 bases left in between. Germline values: CDR1 DFQATT, CDR2 SNEGSKA (reference sequence). In DNA, the CDR3 is TGCAGTGCTATCGATACGGACAGTTACCATCAGCCCCAGCATTTT. It encodes CSAIDTDSYHQPQHF.

The chain carries TRBV12-5 and TRBJ2-1; TRBD1 matches 8 bases. Germline values: CDR1 LGHNT, CDR2 FRNRAP. After removal of 0 bases from V and 8 bases from J, the junction contained 9 bases not matched to a gene. The CDR3 spans 16 residues. In nucleotides, the CDR3 is TGTGCTAGTGGTTTGGTACAAGGACAGGGATCTGATGAGCAGTTCTTC. Amino acids: CASGLVQGQGSDEQFF. Full variable domain (missing parts from reference TRBV12-5 and TRBJ2-1): DARVTQTPRHKVTEMGQEVTMRCQPILGHNTVFWYRQTMMQGLELLAYFRNRAPLDDSGMPKDRFSAEMPDATLATLKIQPSEPRDSAVYFCASGLVQGQGSDEQFFGPGTRLTVL.

J is TRBJ2-5 and V is TRBV20-1; D is unresolved. Germline loops: CDR1 DFQATT, CDR2 SNEGSKA (reference sequence). The germline V and J ends were trimmed by 3 bases and 1 base, with 18 bases remaining between them. The CDR3 is made up of 16 amino acids. In DNA, the CDR3 is TGCAGTGCTAGGGCGCGAGCCCTCTTAATCCAAGAGACCCAGTACTTC. Translating gives CSARARALLIQETQYF.

This clonotype was seen repeatedly, ten times or more. The CDR3 loop reads CASSFPQADTQYF. The CDR3 DNA reads as TGCGCCAGCAGCTTTCCCCAAGCAGATACGCAGTATTTT. The chain uses TRBV5-1 and TRBJ2-3; D ambiguous. CDR1 is SGHRS and CDR2 is YFSETQ in the germline V gene. This CDR3 spans 13 amino acids. V was pared by 2 bases and J by 4 bases, with 8 bases between.

The V and J genes are TRBV28 and TRBJ1-4; D unresolved. V lost 4 bases, J lost 5 bases, and 11 bases lay in between. The germline gives CDR1 MDHEN, CDR2 SYDVKM. This CDR3 spans 14 amino acids. CDR3 residues: CASSSGGKNEKLFF. CDR3 nucleotide sequence: TGTGCCAGCAGTTCAGGAGGAAAGAATGAAAAACTGTTTTTT.

CDR3 amino acids: CASTQTGGSYEQYF. CDR3 bases: TGTGCCAGCACTCAGACAGGGGGCTCCTACGAGCAGTACTTC. This chain links TRBV28 with TRBJ2-7, with 9 bases aligning to TRBD1. CDR3 length equals 14 residues. Per germline, CDR1 MDHEN and CDR2 SYDVKM. Trimming cost V 7 bases and J 0 bases; bases outside gene matches: 4.

This clonotype has at least ten counts. V usage is TRBV6-5 and J usage is TRBJ1-1; TRBD1 matches at 7 bases. With 4 bases clipped from V and 8 bases from J, the junction kept 7 bases outside the gene matches. The germline gives CDR1 MNHEY, CDR2 SVGAGI. The CDR3 runs to 13 residues. In nucleotides, the CDR3 is TGTGCCAGCAGTTTCCTGGACAGGCAAGAAGCTTTCTTT. This gives the protein CASSFLDRQEAFF.

This clonotype came up many times. The V call is TRBV20-1, the J call TRBJ2-4; TRBD1 might be the D (6 bases). CDR3 size: 13 residues. V lost 3 bases to trimming and J lost 3 bases, with 9 bases between them. From germline, CDR1 is DFQATT and CDR2 SNEGSKA (reference sequence). The CDR3 spells CSASRDIKNIQYF. CDR3 DNA: TGCAGTGCTAGCCGGGACATCAAAAACATTCAGTACTTC.

The CDR3 sequence is CASSSGGQVGYEQYF. For the CDR3, the DNA is TGTGCCAGCAGCTCAGGGGGACAGGTGGGGTACGAGCAGTACTTC. The V gene is TRBV11-3, the J gene TRBJ2-7, with TRBD1 matching over 8 bases. This CDR3 region has 15 residues. CDR1 is SGHNT and CDR2 is YENEEA in the germline V gene. The V and J ends lost 4 bases and 4 bases, in that order; junction bases with no gene match: 9.

There are a few counts of this clonotype. The rearrangement joins TRBV4-1 to TRBJ2-7; D remains unclear. The CDR3 contains 15 residues. Germline V gene sequence: CDR1 MGHRA, CDR2 YSYEKL. Trimming shortened V by 0 bases and J by 4 bases, and 13 bases separated the two germline ends. CDR3 loop: CASSQEGHQGYEQYF. Here the CDR3 DNA reads TGCGCCAGCAGCCAAGAAGGGCATCAAGGGTACGAGCAGTACTTC.

This clonotype occurred many times. V usage is TRBV11-2 and J usage is TRBJ2-1; possibly TRBD1 for D (6 bases). Trimming pared 5 bases from V and 3 bases from J, leaving 14 bases between. Germline CDR1 SGHAT, CDR2 FQNNGV. The CDR3 has 15 amino acids. CDR3 nucleotides: TGTGCCAGCAGCAACATCGGGACAATCTACAATGAGCAGTTCTTC. It codes for CASSNIGTIYNEQFF.

Turning to this clonotype: Since a much larger clone is just one base distant, this may be a read error. Because it lacks the conserved phenylalanine or tryptophan at the end, this CDR3 is likely a read error. CDR3 amino acids: CASSPLNTEAFY. DNA of the CDR3: TGTGCCAGCAGTCCCCTGAACACTGAAGCTTTCTAT. The rearrangement uses TRBV2 and TRBJ1-1; D is unresolved. CDR3 length equals 12 residues. Germline V gene data show CDR1 as SNHLY and CDR2 as FYNNEI. Trimming pared 5 bases from V and 0 bases from J, leaving 4 bases between.

This clonotype was observed a few times. V usage is TRBV18 and J usage is TRBJ1-5; no reliable D call. V was trimmed by 3 bases and J by 0 bases, leaving 12 bases between them. The germline V gene encodes CDR1 KGHSH and CDR2 LQKENI. The CDR3 runs to 16 residues. CDR3 nucleotide sequence: TGTGCCAGCTCACCCGCCGGGTTCAATAGCAATCAGCCCCAGCATTTT. Protein product: CASSPAGFNSNQPQHF.

This clonotype has at least ten counts. CDR3: CASSSQTGQQETQYF. The CDR3, as DNA: TGTGCCAGCAGCTCACAAACGGGACAGCAAGAGACCCAGTACTTC. V and J are TRBV7-2 and TRBJ2-5; 7 bases align to TRBD1. This CDR3 is built from 15 residues. With 4 bases clipped from V and 2 bases from J, the junction kept 7 bases outside the gene matches. CDR1 SGHTA and CDR2 FQGNSA come from the germline V gene.

The chain is built from TRBV4-3 and TRBJ2-5; tentatively, D is TRBD1 or TRBD2 (5 bases each). The better agreement between TRBJ2-1 and the DNA end casts doubt on the J call. CDR3 length: 15 amino acids. The germline V gene encodes CDR1 LGHNA and CDR2 YSLEER. The CDR3 here is CASSQDLPGLNEQFF. The CDR3, as DNA: TGCGCCAGCAGCCAAGATCTTCCGGGGCTGAATGAGCAGTTCTTC.

The rearrangement joins TRBV20-1 to TRBJ2-1; 9 nucleotides agree with TRBD2. The CDR3 extends over 15 amino acids. V dropped 8 bases and J dropped 4; count of bases not matched to a gene: 12. Germline CDR1 reads DFQATT; CDR2 reads SNEGSKA (reference sequence). The CDR3 region has the DNA TGCAGTTCCCCGTCCGGGCTAGCGGGGTACAATGAGCAGTTCTTC. This gives the protein CSSPSGLAGYNEQFF.

There are many counts of this clonotype. This chain connects TRBV19 to TRBJ2-1; TRBD2 agrees at 11 bases. The germline V gene has CDR1 LNHDA and CDR2 SQIVND (reference sequence). The CDR3 is 18 residues long. With V trimmed by 1 base and J by 2 bases, 7 bases remained unmatched. CDR3 loop: CASSIGIAGGPTYNEQFF. CDR3 nucleotides: TGTGCCAGTAGTATAGGGATAGCGGGAGGGCCAACCTACAATGAGCAGTTCTTC. Drawing the rest from reference TRBV19 and TRBJ2-1, the complete variable domain is DGGITQSPKYLFRKEGQNVTLSCEQNLNHDAMYWYRQDPGQGLRLIYYSQIVNDFQKGDIAEGYSVSREKKESFPLTVTSAQKNPTAFYLCASSIGIAGGPTYNEQFFGPGTRLTVL.